This T cell receptor beta chain was observed in a study of blood T cells in healthy people across ages. In the study overall: Template switching retrieved approximately one barcoded beta molecule for each two T cells. Study outcomes and limitations: With naive T cell percentage, TCR beta diversity showed a strong correlation.

The CDR3 extends over 16 amino acids. CDR1 SQVTM and CDR2 ANQGSEA come from the germline V gene. The germline V and J ends were trimmed by 6 bases and 8 bases, with 28 bases remaining between them. At least 7 million PBMCs were isolated per sample. A note on this clonotype: Its antigen remains unknown.

The second PCR ran roughly 7 to 11 cycles with a sample-barcoded 5' primer and J-beta primers. Each CDR3 protein is one row after TCRdb ran MiXCR on the 5' RACE reads. The data contain some 1.6 million distinct CDR3 sequences, 30% to 35% of them singletons. V is TRBV29-1 and J is TRBJ1-2; tentatively, D is TRBD1 (6 bases). The sample was blood. The sequence was collected from a woman under 40 in good health. CDR3 region: CSVGAQDSYSKRGYTF. In DNA, the CDR3 is TGCAGCGTGGGAGCTCAGGACAGTTATTCCAAGAGGGGCTACACCTTC.